This T cell receptor beta chain derives from a study of cytomegalovirus exposure and HLA in healthy donors. Whole-study context: Around 85 million unique TCR sequences came from HLA-typed donors in an early release. Study conclusions and caveats: Immune exposure information available was restricted to CMV serostatus. Per a later analysis, HLA-associated TCR beta chains showed more clonal expansion than other, equally common TCR beta chains.

For this clone: Its antigen is unknown.

With 60 Vbeta and 13 Jbeta primers, the PCR was carried out. Method: immunoSEQ multiplex PCR; TCRdb's copy keeps in-frame clones and lacks some. The table records approximately 160,000 clones, 75% to 90% of them present only once. The V end was cut by 0 bases, the J end by 2 bases, with 13 bases between. Looked up from germline, CDR1 is MNHEY and CDR2 is SVGAGI. This CDR3 contains 16 residues. Sequences were obtained from PBMCs. V usage is TRBV6-5 and J usage is TRBJ1-2; D gene unclear. The receptor comes from a man between 50 and 59 years old in good health and CMV-seropositive. The CDR3 sequence is CASSYSIYSQNYGYTF. CDR3 nucleotides: TGTGCCAGCAGTTACTCGATCTACAGTCAAAACTATGGCTACACCTTC.